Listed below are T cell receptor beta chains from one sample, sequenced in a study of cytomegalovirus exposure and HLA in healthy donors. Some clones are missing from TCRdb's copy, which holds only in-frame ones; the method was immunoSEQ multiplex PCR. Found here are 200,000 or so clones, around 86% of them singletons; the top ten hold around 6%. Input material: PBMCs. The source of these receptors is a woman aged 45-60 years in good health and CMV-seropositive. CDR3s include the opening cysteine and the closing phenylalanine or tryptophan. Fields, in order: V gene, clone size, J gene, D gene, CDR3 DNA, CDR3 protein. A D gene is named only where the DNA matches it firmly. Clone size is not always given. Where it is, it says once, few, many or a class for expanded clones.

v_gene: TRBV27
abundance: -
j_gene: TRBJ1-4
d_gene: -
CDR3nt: TGTGCCAGCAGTTTATACAGGTTTGAAAAACTGTTTTTT
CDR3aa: CASSLYRFEKLFF

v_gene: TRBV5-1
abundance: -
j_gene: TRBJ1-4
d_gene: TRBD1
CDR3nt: TGCGCCAGCAGCTTGTCCGGGACAGGGAATGAAAAACTGTTTTTT
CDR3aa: CASSLSGTGNEKLFF

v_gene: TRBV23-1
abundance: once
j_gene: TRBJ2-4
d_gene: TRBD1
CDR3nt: TGCGCCAGCAGTCACAAGGGGGCGGTTGAGGCCAAAAACATTCAGTACTTC
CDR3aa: CASSHKGAVEAKNIQYF

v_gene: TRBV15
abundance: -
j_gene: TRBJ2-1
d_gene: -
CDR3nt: TGTGCCACCAGACTGCCGGGACTCCCAGAGGAGTTCTTC
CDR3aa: CATRLPGLPEEFF

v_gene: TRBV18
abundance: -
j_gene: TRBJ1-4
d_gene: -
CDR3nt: TGTGCCAGCTCACCCAACCGGGCCCCAGGGGAAAAACTGTTTTTT
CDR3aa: CASSPNRAPGEKLFF

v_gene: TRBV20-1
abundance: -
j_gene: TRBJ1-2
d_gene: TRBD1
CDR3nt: TGCAGTGTCGGGACAGGGGGTGGCTACACCTTC
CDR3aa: CSVGTGGGYTF

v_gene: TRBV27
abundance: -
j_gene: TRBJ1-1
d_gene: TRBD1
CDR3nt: TGTGCCAGCAGTGTCGACAGGGAAGCACAGGCGGGCACTGAAGCTTTCTTT
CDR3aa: CASSVDREAQAGTEAFF

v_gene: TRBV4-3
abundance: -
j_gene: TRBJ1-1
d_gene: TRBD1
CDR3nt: TGCGCCAGCAGCCAAGGGGTCCAGGGGGCTTTTGAAGCTTTCTTT
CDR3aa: CASSQGVQGAFEAFF

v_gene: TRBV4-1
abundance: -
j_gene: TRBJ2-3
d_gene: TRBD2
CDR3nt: TGCGCCAGCAGCCTTACTTTAGCGGGAGCAGCAGATACGCAGTATTTT
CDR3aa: CASSLTLAGAADTQYF

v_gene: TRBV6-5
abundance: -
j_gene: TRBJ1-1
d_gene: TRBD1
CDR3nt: TGTGCCAGCAGCGGACAGGGTTGGACTGAAGCTTTCTTT
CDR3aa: CASSGQGWTEAFF